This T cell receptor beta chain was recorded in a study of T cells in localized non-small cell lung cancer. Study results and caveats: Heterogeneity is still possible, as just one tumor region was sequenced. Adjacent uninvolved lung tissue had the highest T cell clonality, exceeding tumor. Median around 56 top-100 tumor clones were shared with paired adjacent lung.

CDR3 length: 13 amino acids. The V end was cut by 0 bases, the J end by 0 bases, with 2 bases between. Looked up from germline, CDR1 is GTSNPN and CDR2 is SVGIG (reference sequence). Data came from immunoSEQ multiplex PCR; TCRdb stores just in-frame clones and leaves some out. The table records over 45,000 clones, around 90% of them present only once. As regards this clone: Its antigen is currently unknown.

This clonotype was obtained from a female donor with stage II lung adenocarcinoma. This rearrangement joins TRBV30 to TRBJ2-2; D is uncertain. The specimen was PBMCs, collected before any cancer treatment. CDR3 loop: CAWSVSNTGELFF. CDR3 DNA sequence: TGTGCCTGGAGTGTATCGAACACCGGGGAGCTGTTTTTT.